These 18 T cell receptor beta chains came from one sample sequenced in a study of shared clonotypes between healthy human individuals. Using immunoSEQ multiplex PCR, the repertoire was profiled, and TCRdb retains in-frame clones only, with some absent. The sample has about 1,500,000 clones; roughly 95% are singletons. The source material was naive CD4+ T cells sorted from blood. Subset in this sample: CD45RA+ positively selected. The origin of the receptors is a young man in good health.

The V and J genes are TRBV5-1 and TRBJ1-3; 7 bases map to TRBD1. In germline, CDR1 is SGHRS, CDR2 YFSETQ. The trim removed 4 bases at V and 0 bases at J, leaving 10 bases unmatched. There are 17 residues in the CDR3. CDR3 sequence reads: CASSTLTGSSSGNTIYF. CDR3 sequence (DNA): TGCGCCAGCAGCACCCTGACAGGGTCTTCCTCTGGAAACACCATATATTTT. The complete variable domain, with remaining parts taken from reference TRBV5-1 and TRBJ1-3, reads KAGVTQTPRYLIKTRGQQVTLSCSPISGHRSVSWYQQTPGQGLQFLFEYFSETQRNKGNFPGRFSGRQFSNSRSEMNVSTLELGDSALYLCASSTLTGSSSGNTIYFGEGSWLTVV.

V usage is TRBV11-2 and J usage is TRBJ2-7, with 9 bases aligning to TRBD1. The germline V gene encodes CDR1 SGHAT and CDR2 FQNNGV. Trimming removed 1 base from V and 3 bases from J; junction bases left unmatched: 7. The length of the CDR3 is 16 residues. Here the CDR3 DNA reads TGTGCCAGCAGCTTAGGTGGACAGGGGTCCAACTACGAGCAGTACTTC. Translating gives CASSLGGQGSNYEQYF.

This clone was detected only once. The rearrangement uses TRBV5-4 and TRBJ1-1, with 7 bases identical to TRBD1. V lost 4 bases, J lost 5 bases, and 5 bases stayed unmatched. CDR1 SGHNT and CDR2 YYREEE come from the germline V gene (reference sequence). CDR3 size: 13 residues. The CDR3 protein is CASSRRGRTEAFF. DNA for the CDR3: TGTGCCAGCAGCCGCAGGGGGAGGACTGAAGCTTTCTTT. Supplemented by reference TRBV5-4 and TRBJ1-1, the full variable domain reads ETGVTQSPTHLIKTRGQQVTLRCSSQSGHNTVSWYQQALGQGPQFIFQYYREEENGRGNFPPRFSGLQFPNYSSELNVNALELDDSALYLCASSRRGRTEAFFGQGTRLTVV.

The gene calls are TRBV6-1 and TRBJ2-5, with unresolved D. The V gene's germline CDR1 is MNHNS and CDR2 SASEGT. This CDR3 spans 14 amino acids. The germline V and J ends were trimmed by 8 bases and 3 bases, with 16 bases remaining between them. This CDR3 reads CASRALGGEETQYF. The CDR3 DNA reads as TGTGCCAGCCGGGCACTCGGTGGGGAAGAGACCCAGTACTTC.

The chain links TRBV7-8 to TRBJ2-7; a weak D match, TRBD2 (5 bases). CDR1 is SGHVS, CDR2 FQNEAQ, per germline. The CDR3 contains 15 residues. Trimming pared 5 bases from V and 2 bases from J, leaving 16 bases between. CDR3 nucleotide sequence: TGTGCCAGCAGCCCCCCGAGGGTCCGAACCTACGAGCAGTACTTC. Amino acids: CASSPPRVRTYEQYF.

The chain carries TRBV20-1 and TRBJ2-7; 7 bases align to TRBD1. The V segment lost 4 bases and the J segment 7 bases; nucleotides outside the gene matches: 4. CDR1 and CDR2 from the germline V gene are DFQATT and SNEGSKA (reference sequence). The CDR3 runs to 11 residues. CDR3 in amino acids: CSATDRPEQYF. The CDR3 region has the DNA TGCAGTGCTACGGACAGGCCAGAGCAGTACTTC.

The chain couples TRBV9 to TRBJ2-1; D not resolved. The ends were cut back, 4 bases at V and 5 bases at J, with 4 bases in the middle. Germline V gene data show CDR1 as SGDLS and CDR2 as YYNGEE. The CDR3 runs to 11 residues. This chain's CDR3 is CASSTDNEQFF. The CDR3, as DNA: TGTGCCAGCAGCACAGACAATGAGCAGTTCTTC.

This chain links TRBV6-5 with TRBJ2-5; D not resolved. The DNA end lines up better with TRBJ2-7; the J call may be wrong. CDR1 is MNHEY, CDR2 SVGAGI, per germline. The CDR3 spans 14 residues. CDR3 nucleotide sequence: TGTGCCAGCAGTCCCCGGTCATCCTCCTACGAGCAGTACTTC. It codes for CASSPRSSSYEQYF.

The CDR3 spells CASSGTGPPMNTEAFF. The CDR3 nucleotides are TGTGCCAGCTCGGGCACAGGGCCCCCGATGAACACTGAAGCTTTCTTT. The chain recombines TRBV18 with TRBJ1-1; D might be TRBD1 (6 bases). Trimming cost V 6 bases and J 0 bases, with 17 bases left between them. The germline V gene encodes CDR1 KGHSH and CDR2 LQKENI. The CDR3 length is 16 residues.

The chain recombines TRBV5-1 with TRBJ2-7, with D hard to call. The V and J ends lost 3 bases and 3 bases respectively, with 10 bases between them. Per the germline V gene, CDR1 is SGHRS and CDR2 is YFSETQ. The CDR3 is made up of 13 amino acids. For the CDR3, the DNA is TGCGCCAGCAGCTCTGACCCAGACTACGAGCAGTACTTC. Translated, it gives CASSSDPDYEQYF. The full variable domain, completed using reference TRBV5-1 and TRBJ2-7, is KAGVTQTPRYLIKTRGQQVTLSCSPISGHRSVSWYQQTPGQGLQFLFEYFSETQRNKGNFPGRFSGRQFSNSRSEMNVSTLELGDSALYLCASSSDPDYEQYFGPGTRLTVT.

The chain uses TRBV19 and TRBJ2-6; D is perhaps TRBD1 (6 bases). The CDR3 covers 16 residues. CDR1 and CDR2 (germline): LNHDA, SQIVND (reference sequence). The V end was cut by 0 bases, the J end by 2 bases, with 8 bases between. The CDR3 loop reads CASSIDPGAGANVLTF. The DNA of the CDR3 is TGTGCCAGTAGTATAGACCCAGGGGCTGGGGCCAACGTCCTGACTTTC.

The chain recombines TRBV27 with TRBJ2-7; perhaps TRBD2 as D (5 bases). The CDR3 runs to 14 residues. Deletions cut 6 bases from V and 0 bases from J, with 12 bases between. The germline CDR1 and CDR2 sequences are MNHEY and SMNVEV (reference sequence). The chain's CDR3 is CASRRMAGSYEQYF. CDR3 DNA sequence: TGTGCCAGCAGACGTATGGCGGGCTCCTACGAGCAGTACTTC.

This chain joins TRBV5-1 and TRBJ2-5, with 10 bases aligning to TRBD2. CDR3 length equals 14 residues. Unmatched junction bases numbered 6, after V lost 5 bases and J lost 5 bases. Per the germline V gene, CDR1 is SGHRS and CDR2 is YFSETQ. CDR3 sequence: CASRGLAGDETQYF. CDR3 nucleotides: TGCGCCAGCAGAGGGCTAGCGGGAGATGAGACCCAGTACTTC.

The V call is TRBV10-3, the J call TRBJ2-5, with 10 bases lining up with TRBD2. V lost 0 bases to trimming and J lost 5 bases; unmatched junction nucleotides: 6. CDR3 length: 16 amino acids. From germline, CDR1 is ENHRY and CDR2 SYGVKD. The CDR3, as DNA: TGTGCCATCAGTGAGTCGAAGCGGGAGGGTTTGGAGACCCAGTACTTC. The encoded protein is CAISESKREGLETQYF.

This chain connects TRBV6-5 to TRBJ2-2; no definite D call. In germline, CDR1 is MNHEY, CDR2 SVGAGI. Trimming cost V 4 bases and J 4 bases, with 7 bases left between them. The CDR3 consists of 13 residues. The CDR3 sequence: CASSSRTTGELFF. The DNA of the CDR3 is TGTGCCAGCAGTTCCAGGACCACCGGGGAGCTGTTTTTT.

The chain uses TRBV11-2 and TRBJ2-1; possible D gene TRBD2, 7 bases. Germline V CDR1 and CDR2: SGHAT, FQNNGV. The CDR3 covers 16 residues. Between the trimmed V and J ends, which lost 7 bases and 5 bases, there was a span of 21 bases. The DNA for the CDR3 is TGTGCCAGCACCAAACTCCTGGGGGGGGGCCACAATGAGCAGTTCTTC. This encodes CASTKLLGGGHNEQFF.

In the case of this clone: Other DNA sequences in this specimen translate into the identical CDR3. This sequence joins TRBV18 and TRBJ2-1, with no clear D. CDR1 is KGHSH and CDR2 is LQKENI in the germline V gene. Between the trimmed V and J ends, which lost 2 bases and 0 bases, there was a span of 8 bases. The CDR3 totals 15 residues. The chain's CDR3 is CASSPSVSSYNEQFF. As DNA, the CDR3 is TGTGCCAGCTCACCATCTGTAAGCTCCTACAATGAGCAGTTCTTC.

The chain employs TRBV29-1 and TRBJ2-4; 10 bases are a match to TRBD1. The CDR3 covers 15 residues. CDR1 is SQVTM, CDR2 ANQGSEA, per germline. J lost 7 bases, V lost 0 bases, and 6 bases had no gene match. CDR3: CSVEDRGTGDNIQYF. The CDR3 region has the DNA TGCAGCGTTGAAGATCGAGGGACAGGGGATAACATTCAGTACTTC.